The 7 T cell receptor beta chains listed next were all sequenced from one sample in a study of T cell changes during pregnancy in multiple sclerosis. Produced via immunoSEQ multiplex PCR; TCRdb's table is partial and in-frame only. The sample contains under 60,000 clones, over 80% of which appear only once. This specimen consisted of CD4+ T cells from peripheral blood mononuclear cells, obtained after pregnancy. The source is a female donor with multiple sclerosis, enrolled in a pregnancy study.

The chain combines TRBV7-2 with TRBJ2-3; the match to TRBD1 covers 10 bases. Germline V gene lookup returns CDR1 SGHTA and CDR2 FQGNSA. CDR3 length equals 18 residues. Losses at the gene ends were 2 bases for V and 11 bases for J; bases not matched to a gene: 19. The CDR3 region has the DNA TGTGCCAGCAGCTTACGTATGGTCAGGGGGACAGGGGATAGTAAGCAGTATTTT. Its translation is CASSLRMVRGTGDSKQYF.

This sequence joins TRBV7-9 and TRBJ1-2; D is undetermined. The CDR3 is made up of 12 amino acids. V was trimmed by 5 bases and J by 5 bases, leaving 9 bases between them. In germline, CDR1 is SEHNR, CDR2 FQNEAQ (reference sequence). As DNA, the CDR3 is TGTGCCAGCAGCCCAAGCGGTTATGGCTACACCTTC. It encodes CASSPSGYGYTF.

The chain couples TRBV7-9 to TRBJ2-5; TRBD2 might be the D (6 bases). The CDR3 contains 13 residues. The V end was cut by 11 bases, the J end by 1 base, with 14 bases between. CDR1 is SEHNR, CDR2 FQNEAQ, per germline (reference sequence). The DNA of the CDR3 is TGTGCCTCCAGGGCGGGGCCCCAAGAGACCCAGTACTTC. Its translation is CASRAGPQETQYF.

CDR3 nucleotides: TGTGCCAGCAGTTATAACAGGGGGGCCGGGGAGCTGTTTTTT. Its translation is CASSYNRGAGELFF. The chain links TRBV6-5 to TRBJ2-2; 8 bases fit TRBD1. Germline assignment: CDR1 MNHEY and CDR2 SVGAGI. This CDR3 has 14 residues. V was pared by 3 bases and J by 6 bases, with 3 bases of the junction left unmatched.

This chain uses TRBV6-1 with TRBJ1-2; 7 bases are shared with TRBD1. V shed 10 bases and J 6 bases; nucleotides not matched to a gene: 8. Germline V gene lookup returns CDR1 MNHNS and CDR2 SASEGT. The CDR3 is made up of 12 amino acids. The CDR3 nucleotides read TGTGCCACCCTGAGACAGGGCGATGGCTACACCTTC. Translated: CATLRQGDGYTF.

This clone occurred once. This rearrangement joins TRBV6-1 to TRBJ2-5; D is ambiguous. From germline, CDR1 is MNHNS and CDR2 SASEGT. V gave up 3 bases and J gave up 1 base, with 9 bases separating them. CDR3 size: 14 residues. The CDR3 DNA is TGTGCCAGCAGTGACAGGCCTTTCCAAGAGACCCAGTACTTC. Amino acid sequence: CASSDRPFQETQYF.

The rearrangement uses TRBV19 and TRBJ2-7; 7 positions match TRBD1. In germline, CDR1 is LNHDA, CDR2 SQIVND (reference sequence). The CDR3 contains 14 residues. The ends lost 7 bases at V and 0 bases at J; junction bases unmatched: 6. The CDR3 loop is CASNRGGSSYEQYF. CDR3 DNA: TGTGCCAGTAATCGAGGGGGCAGCTCCTACGAGCAGTACTTC.